The 30 T cell receptor beta chains below come from one sample, sequenced in a study of CD8 T cells in Susac syndrome (dated by TCRdb to the late 2010s). The protocol used for the library was the immunoSEQ multiplex PCR assay. RNA was extracted using the RNeasy kit, and roughly 0.5 to 1 ug of the RNA was reverse transcribed with random hexamers. The public reads were reprocessed in TCRdb via fastp at Q25 and MiXCR, keeping in-frame beta chains. Duplicate CDR3 protein sequences are folded into a single record with the most common DNA and genes. In all, the sample holds 55,000 to 80,000 distinct CDR3 sequences, and 90% to 95% of those were seen once. Around 0.15% of the sample lies in the top ten. Sequencing used CD4+ T cells from PBMCs. The origin of the receptors is a human donor with Susac syndrome.

This clonotype has only one observation. This rearrangement joins TRBV6-2 or TRBV6-3 to TRBJ2-7; D is unresolved. The germline V gene encodes CDR1 MNHEY and CDR2 SVGEGT. There are 15 residues in the CDR3. The V and J ends lost 6 bases and 5 bases respectively, with 20 bases between them. The CDR3 spells CASSAPAAYSDEQYF. CDR3 in DNA: TGTGCCAGCAGCGCTCCGGCAGCCTATTCCGACGAGCAGTACTTC.

The J gene is TRBJ2-7, the V gene TRBV13; D gene uncertain. V lost 4 bases to trimming and J lost 3 bases, with 10 bases between them. Germline V gives CDR1 PRHDT, CDR2 FYEKMQ (reference sequence). CDR3 length equals 13 residues. The CDR3 protein is CASSSTVNYEQYF. The DNA of the CDR3 is TGTGCCAGCAGCTCGACGGTAAACTACGAGCAGTACTTC. The full variable domain, completed using reference TRBV13 and TRBJ2-7, is AAGVIQSPRHLIKEKRETATLKCYPIPRHDTVYWYQQGPGQDPQFLISFYEKMQSDKGSIPDRFSAQQFSDYHSELNMSSLELGDSALYFCASSSTVNYEQYFGPGTRLTVT.

J is TRBJ1-3 and V is TRBV6-5, with 7 bases identical to TRBD1. Germline trimming cut 6 bases from V and 0 bases from J; bases unmatched to any gene: 5. The CDR3 covers 15 residues. Germline V gives CDR1 MNHEY, CDR2 SVGAGI. CDR3 amino acids: CASRPDRFSGNTIYF. CDR3 DNA sequence: TGTGCCAGCAGGCCGGACAGGTTCTCTGGAAACACCATATATTTT.

The rearrangement uses TRBV24-1 and TRBJ1-1; TRBD1 might be the D (5 bases). In germline, CDR1 is KGHDR, CDR2 SFDVKD. Trimming pared 2 bases from V and 4 bases from J, leaving 10 bases between. CDR3 length: 14 amino acids. The CDR3 spells CATSDSRGGTEAFF. In DNA, the CDR3 is TGTGCCACCAGTGATTCGAGGGGTGGCACTGAAGCTTTCTTT.

V gene TRBV12-3 or TRBV12-4 combines with J gene TRBJ2-7; TRBD1 aligns across 9 bases. This CDR3 is 15 amino acids long. V shed 3 bases, J shed 2 bases, and the junction held 5 bases outside the gene matches. The DNA for the CDR3 is TGTGCCAGCAGTTTTCCGGGACAGGGTACCTACGAGCAGTACTTC. Translation: CASSFPGQGTYEQYF.

The genes are TRBV2 and TRBJ2-5, with 8 bases identical to TRBD2. V lost 0 bases, J lost 13 bases, and 4 bases stayed unmatched. Germline V lookup: CDR1 SNHLY, CDR2 FYNNEI. The CDR3 spans 12 residues. The CDR3 region has the DNA TGTGCCAGCAGTGAAGCCCCCGGGGGGGTGTACTTC. Protein sequence: CASSEAPGGVYF.

The chain combines TRBV5-4 with TRBJ2-2, with D uncertain. Per germline, CDR1 SGHNT and CDR2 YYREEE (reference sequence). V gave up 5 bases and J gave up 6 bases, with 11 bases separating them. This CDR3 has 13 amino acids. The CDR3 DNA is TGTGCCAGCAGGGCCCAGGAGTCCGGGGAGCTGTTTTTT. Translating gives CASRAQESGELFF. Drawing the rest from reference TRBV5-4 and TRBJ2-2, the complete variable domain is ETGVTQSPTHLIKTRGQQVTLRCSSQSGHNTVSWYQQALGQGPQFIFQYYREEENGRGNFPPRFSGLQFPNYSSELNVNALELDDSALYLCASRAQESGELFFGEGSRLTVL.

The chain combines TRBV11-3 with TRBJ2-6; no clear D. Germline V gene sequence: CDR1 SGHNT, CDR2 YENEEA. The CDR3 is 14 residues long. With 2 bases removed from V and 2 bases from J, the gap between germline ends came to 4 bases. CDR3: CASSLTAGANVLTF. The CDR3 DNA is TGTGCCAGCAGCTTAACAGCTGGGGCCAACGTCCTGACTTTC.

The chain employs TRBV5-4 and TRBJ2-7; perhaps TRBD1 as D (6 bases). CDR1 SGHNT and CDR2 YYREEE come from the germline V gene (reference sequence). V was trimmed by 3 bases and J by 0 bases, leaving 13 bases between them. The CDR3 sequence is 15 residues long. DNA of the CDR3: TGTGCCAGCAGCTCCCGGACAGATCCCTCCTACGAGCAGTACTTC. Protein sequence: CASSSRTDPSYEQYF.

The chain employs TRBV5-4 and TRBJ2-1; possible D gene TRBD2, 6 bases. V shed 5 bases and J shed 1 base, with 10 bases lying between them. Germline assignment: CDR1 SGHNT and CDR2 YYREEE (reference sequence). The CDR3 totals 14 residues. The CDR3 DNA follows: TGTGCCAGCAGTTTTAGCGGTTCCTACAATGAGCAGTTCTTC. This gives the protein CASSFSGSYNEQFF. Filled out from reference TRBV5-4 and TRBJ2-1, the complete variable domain reads ETGVTQSPTHLIKTRGQQVTLRCSSQSGHNTVSWYQQALGQGPQFIFQYYREEENGRGNFPPRFSGLQFPNYSSELNVNALELDDSALYLCASSFSGSYNEQFFGPGTRLTVL.

The chain couples TRBV24-1 to TRBJ2-7; the match to TRBD1 covers 11 bases. This CDR3 has 17 amino acids. Germline CDR1 KGHDR, CDR2 SFDVKD. V shed 2 bases and J 5 bases; nucleotides not matched to a gene: 10. The CDR3 here is CATSDSNTGTGGHEQYF. In nucleotides, the CDR3 is TGTGCCACCAGTGATTCAAACACCGGGACAGGGGGACACGAGCAGTACTTC.

This sequence joins TRBV6-2 or TRBV6-3 and TRBJ1-6; 7 bases align to TRBD1. Germline CDR1 and CDR2: MNHEY and SVGEGT. CDR3 size: 13 residues. With 5 bases clipped from V and 9 bases from J, the junction kept 4 bases outside the gene matches. This CDR3 is CASSRQGFSPLHF. CDR3 DNA sequence: TGTGCCAGCAGTCGACAGGGATTTTCACCCCTCCACTTT.

V and J are TRBV7-8 and TRBJ2-3; 10 positions match TRBD2. The CDR3 length is 16 residues. From germline, CDR1 is SGHVS and CDR2 FQNEAQ. J lost 4 bases, V lost 4 bases, and 8 bases had no gene match. The CDR3 DNA reads TGTGCCAGCAGCTATAGAGCGGGGGGGGCGGCAGATACGCAGTATTTT. Translation gives CASSYRAGGAADTQYF.

The chain carries TRBV9 and TRBJ2-1; a possible D gene is TRBD2 (5 bases). Germline lookup yields CDR1 SGDLS and CDR2 YYNGEE. V was pared by 4 bases and J by 0 bases, with 17 bases between. The CDR3 is 17 amino acids. The CDR3 protein is CASSPSPGIISYNEQFF. The DNA for the CDR3 is TGTGCCAGCAGCCCCTCGCCCGGGATAATCTCCTACAATGAGCAGTTCTTC.

Only a few counts were recorded for this clonotype. The rearrangement joins TRBV6-5 to TRBJ2-1, with D tentatively TRBD1 or TRBD2 (5 bases each). The V end lost 2 bases, the J end lost 5 bases, and 13 bases lay between the germline ends. Per the germline V gene, CDR1 is MNHEY and CDR2 is SVGAGI. This CDR3 has 15 amino acids. Here the CDR3 DNA reads TGTGCCAGCAGTTACCTAGGATTGGGGGACAATGAGCAGTTCTTC. Its protein product is CASSYLGLGDNEQFF.

This chain connects TRBV10-3 to TRBJ2-5; maybe TRBD1 (5 bases). V lost 11 bases, J lost 5 bases, and 15 bases lay in between. CDR1 is ENHRY, CDR2 SYGVKD, per germline. The CDR3 is 12 residues long. For the CDR3, the DNA is TGTGCCTCCGGCCAGGGAATGGAGACCCAGTACTTC. This codes for CASGQGMETQYF.

This clonotype was seen once. The V gene is TRBV19, the J gene TRBJ1-2; weak D call: TRBD1 (5 bases). Germline CDR1 is LNHDA and CDR2 is SQIVND (reference sequence). V lost 4 bases, J lost 1 base, and 19 bases lay in between. There are 17 residues in the CDR3. CDR3 coding DNA: TGTGCCAGTAGTAGAGAGGCCGCGGGACGGGGTAACTATGGCTACACCTTC. Its translation is CASSREAAGRGNYGYTF.

The J gene is TRBJ1-4, the V gene TRBV12-3 or TRBV12-4; 8 positions match TRBD1. The CDR3 totals 15 residues. The V segment lost 5 bases and the J segment 4 bases; nucleotides outside the gene matches: 6. This chain's CDR3 is CASSGRQGINEKLFF. The CDR3 region has the DNA TGTGCCAGCAGTGGCCGACAGGGGATTAATGAAAAACTGTTTTTT.

The CDR3 reads CASSSSQAFQETQYF. The CDR3 bases are TGCGCCAGCAGTTCCTCACAGGCGTTTCAAGAGACCCAGTACTTC. The chain couples TRBV5-1 to TRBJ2-5, with D tentatively TRBD1 (5 bases). Between the trimmed V and J ends, which lost 5 bases and 2 bases, there was a span of 16 bases. CDR1 and CDR2 (germline): SGHRS, YFSETQ. The CDR3 extends over 15 amino acids.

This clonotype was counted a single time. The chain uses TRBV24-1 and TRBJ2-1; no definite D call. Trimming removed 3 bases from V and 2 bases from J, with 1 base in between. CDR1 and CDR2 from the germline V gene are KGHDR and SFDVKD. The CDR3 covers 12 residues. The CDR3 here is CATSDPYNEQFF. In DNA, the CDR3 is TGTGCCACCAGTGATCCCTACAATGAGCAGTTCTTC.

The chain is built from TRBV7-9 and TRBJ2-7, with 9 bases matching TRBD1. Trimming took 7 bases from V and 0 from J; bases not matched to a gene: 4. Germline CDR1 reads SEHNR; CDR2 reads FQNEAQ (reference sequence). CDR3 length: 14 amino acids. In DNA form, the CDR3 reads TGTGCCAGCAAGGGGACAGGGAGCTCCTACGAGCAGTACTTC. Amino acid sequence: CASKGTGSSYEQYF.

The chain joins TRBV15 to TRBJ2-7, with D tentatively TRBD2 (6 bases). The CDR3 is made up of 15 amino acids. V shed 1 base and J shed 2 bases, with 12 bases lying between them. Looked up from germline, CDR1 is LNHNV and CDR2 is YYDKDF (reference sequence). The CDR3 bases are TGTGCCACCAGCAGAGCCGGGGGTTCCACCTACGAGCAGTACTTC. Amino acid sequence: CATSRAGGSTYEQYF.

The chain is built from TRBV9 and TRBJ2-2; D gene ambiguous. CDR1 SGDLS and CDR2 YYNGEE come from the germline V gene. V dropped 6 bases and J dropped 2 bases, with 8 bases sitting between them. This CDR3 is 13 amino acids long. The CDR3 sequence is CASTEVNTGELFF. In nucleotides, the CDR3 is TGTGCCAGCACCGAGGTCAACACCGGGGAGCTGTTTTTT. The full variable domain, in which reference TRBV9 and TRBJ2-2 provide the parts outside the CDR3, is DSGVTQTPKHLITATGQRVTLRCSPRSGDLSVYWYQQSLDQGLQFLIQYYNGEERAKGNILERFSAQQFPDLHSELNLSSLELGDSALYFCASTEVNTGELFFGEGSRLTVL.

The chain employs TRBV12-5 and TRBJ2-1; 7 bases align to TRBD1. The CDR3 loop spans 14 amino acids. The ends lost 5 bases at V and 9 bases at J; junction bases unmatched: 10. CDR1 LGHNT and CDR2 FRNRAP come from the germline V gene. The CDR3 DNA is TGTGCTAGTGGTCCCCCGACAGGGAACGGTGAGCAGTTCTTC. It encodes CASGPPTGNGEQFF.

The chain recombines TRBV10-3 with TRBJ1-1; 10 bases map to TRBD1. The CDR3 has 15 amino acids. V trimming: 3 bases; J trimming: 5 bases; junction bases outside the gene matches: 6. CDR1 and CDR2 from the germline V gene are ENHRY and SYGVKD. The DNA of the CDR3 is TGTGCCATCAGTGACCGCGACAGGGGGCGAACTGAAGCTTTCTTT. Encoded protein: CAISDRDRGRTEAFF.

V and J are TRBV12-3 or TRBV12-4 and TRBJ2-1, with D unresolved. The CDR3 consists of 15 residues. V lost 5 bases and J 2 bases, leaving 13 bases between the germline ends. The CDR3 DNA reads as TGTGCCAGCAGTCACTTTACGGCCACCTACAATGAGCAGTTCTTC. It encodes CASSHFTATYNEQFF.

Only one count was recorded for this clonotype. The rearrangement uses TRBV29-1 and TRBJ2-1; a weak D match, TRBD1 (6 bases). The V end lost 4 bases, the J end lost 6 bases, and 10 bases lay between the germline ends. The CDR3 has 12 amino acids. Germline V gene sequence: CDR1 SQVTM, CDR2 ANQGSEA. Here the CDR3 reads CSVVTGVNEQFF. The CDR3 DNA reads as TGCAGCGTTGTGACAGGCGTCAATGAGCAGTTCTTC.

The chain links TRBV20-1 to TRBJ2-7; 8 bases fit TRBD1. The CDR3 contains 16 residues. Germline-derived CDR1 and CDR2 are DFQATT and SNEGSKA (reference sequence). The V segment lost 6 bases and the J segment 1 base; nucleotides outside the gene matches: 14. This CDR3 reads CSAPPHGQGKSYEQYF. The CDR3, as DNA: TGCAGTGCCCCACCCCACGGACAGGGAAAATCCTACGAGCAGTACTTC.

The chain carries TRBV7-8 and TRBJ1-2; possible D gene TRBD1, 5 bases. This CDR3 is built from 14 residues. CDR1 is SGHVS, CDR2 FQNEAQ, per germline. V dropped 5 bases and J dropped 0 bases, with 10 bases sitting between them. The CDR3 sequence is CASSALTANYGYTF. The DNA for the CDR3 is TGTGCCAGCAGCGCATTGACAGCTAACTATGGCTACACCTTC.

The J gene is TRBJ2-3, the V gene TRBV7-9; no clear D. In germline, CDR1 is SEHNR, CDR2 FQNEAQ (reference sequence). The CDR3 is 13 amino acids. V lost 3 bases and J 4 bases, leaving 8 bases between the germline ends. CDR3 region: CASSFKGPDTQYF. In nucleotides, the CDR3 is TGTGCCAGCAGCTTTAAGGGCCCAGATACGCAGTATTTT.